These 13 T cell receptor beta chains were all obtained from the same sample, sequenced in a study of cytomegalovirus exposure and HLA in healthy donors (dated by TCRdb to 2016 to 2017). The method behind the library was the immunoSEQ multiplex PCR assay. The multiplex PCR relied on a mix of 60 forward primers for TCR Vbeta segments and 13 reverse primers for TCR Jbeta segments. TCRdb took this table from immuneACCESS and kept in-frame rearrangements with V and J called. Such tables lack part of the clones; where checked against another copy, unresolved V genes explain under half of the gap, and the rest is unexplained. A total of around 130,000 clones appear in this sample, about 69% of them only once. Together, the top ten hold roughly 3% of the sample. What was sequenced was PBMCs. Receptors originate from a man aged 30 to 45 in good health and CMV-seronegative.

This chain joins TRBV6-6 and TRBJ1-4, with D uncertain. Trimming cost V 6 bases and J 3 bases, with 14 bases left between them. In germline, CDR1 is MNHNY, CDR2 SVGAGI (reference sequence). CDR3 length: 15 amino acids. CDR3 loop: CASSRRFAANEKLFF. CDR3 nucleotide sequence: TGTGCCAGCAGCCGCCGCTTTGCGGCTAATGAAAAACTGTTTTTT.

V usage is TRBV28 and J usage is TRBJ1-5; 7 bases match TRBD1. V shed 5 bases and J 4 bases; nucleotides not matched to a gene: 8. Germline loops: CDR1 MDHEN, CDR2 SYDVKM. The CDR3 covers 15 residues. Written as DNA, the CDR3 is TGTGCCAGCAGTCCGCCGGGACAGCAAAATCAGCCCCAGCATTTT. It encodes CASSPPGQQNQPQHF.

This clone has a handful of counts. CDR3: CASSDPRQGLTNTGELFF. In DNA, the CDR3 is TGTGCCAGCAGCGATCCCCGACAGGGGCTAACGAACACCGGGGAGCTGTTTTTT. V is TRBV7-8 and J is TRBJ2-2; 8 bases align to TRBD1. V lost 5 bases and J lost 0; bases outside the gene matches: 11. The CDR3 is made up of 18 amino acids. Germline CDR1 is SGHVS and CDR2 is FQNEAQ.

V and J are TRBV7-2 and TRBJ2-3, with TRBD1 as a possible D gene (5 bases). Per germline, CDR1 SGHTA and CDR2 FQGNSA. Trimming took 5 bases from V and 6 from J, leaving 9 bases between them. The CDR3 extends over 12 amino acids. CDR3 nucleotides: TGTGCCAGCAGCGACGGACATGATACGCAGTATTTT. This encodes CASSDGHDTQYF.

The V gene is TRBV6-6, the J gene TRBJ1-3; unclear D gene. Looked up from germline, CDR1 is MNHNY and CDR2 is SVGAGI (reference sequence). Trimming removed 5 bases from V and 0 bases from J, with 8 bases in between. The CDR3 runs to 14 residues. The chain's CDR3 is CASSPPGSGNTIYF. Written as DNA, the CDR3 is TGTGCCAGCAGTCCACCAGGCTCTGGAAACACCATATATTTT.

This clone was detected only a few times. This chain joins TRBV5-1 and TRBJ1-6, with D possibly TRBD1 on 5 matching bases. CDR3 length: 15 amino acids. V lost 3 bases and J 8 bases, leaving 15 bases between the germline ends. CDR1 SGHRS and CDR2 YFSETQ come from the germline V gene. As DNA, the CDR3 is TGCGCCAGCAGCTCGACAGTGCTTAATGATTCACCCCTCCACTTT. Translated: CASSSTVLNDSPLHF.

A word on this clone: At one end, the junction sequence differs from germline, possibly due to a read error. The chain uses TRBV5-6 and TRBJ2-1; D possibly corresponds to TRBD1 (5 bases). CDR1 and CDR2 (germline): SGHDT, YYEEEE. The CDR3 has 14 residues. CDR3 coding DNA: TGTGCCGGCAGCTTGGGCCAGACAGACAATGAGCAGTTCTTC. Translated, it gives CAGSLGQTDNEQFF.

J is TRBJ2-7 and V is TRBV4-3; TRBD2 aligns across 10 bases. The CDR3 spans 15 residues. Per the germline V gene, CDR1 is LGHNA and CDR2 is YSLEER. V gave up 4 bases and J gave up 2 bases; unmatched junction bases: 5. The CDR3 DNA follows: TGCGCCAGCAGCCGGGTAGCGGGAGGCCCCTACGAGCAGTACTTC. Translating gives CASSRVAGGPYEQYF.

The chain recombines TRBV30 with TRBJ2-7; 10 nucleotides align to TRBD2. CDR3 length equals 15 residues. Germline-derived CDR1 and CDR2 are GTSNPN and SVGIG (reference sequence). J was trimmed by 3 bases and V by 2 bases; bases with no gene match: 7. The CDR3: CAWSWYSGGNYEQYF. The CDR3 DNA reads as TGTGCCTGGAGTTGGTATAGCGGGGGGAACTACGAGCAGTACTTC.

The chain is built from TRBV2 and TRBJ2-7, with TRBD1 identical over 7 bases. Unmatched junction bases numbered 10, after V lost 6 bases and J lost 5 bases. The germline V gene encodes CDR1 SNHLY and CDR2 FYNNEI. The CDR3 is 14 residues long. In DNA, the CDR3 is TGTGCCAGCAGGGAACCGGGACAGCACGACGAGCAGTACTTC. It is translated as CASREPGQHDEQYF.

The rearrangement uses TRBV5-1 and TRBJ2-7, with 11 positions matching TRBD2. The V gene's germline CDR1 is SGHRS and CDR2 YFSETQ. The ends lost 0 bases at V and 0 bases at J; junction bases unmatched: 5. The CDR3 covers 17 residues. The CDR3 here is CASSLDQLAGASYEQYF. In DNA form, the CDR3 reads TGCGCCAGCAGCTTGGATCAACTAGCGGGGGCCTCCTACGAGCAGTACTTC.

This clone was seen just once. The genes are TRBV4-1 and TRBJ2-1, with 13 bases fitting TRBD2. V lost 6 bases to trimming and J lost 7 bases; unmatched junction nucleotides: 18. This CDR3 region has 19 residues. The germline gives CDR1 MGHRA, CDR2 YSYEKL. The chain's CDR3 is CASRRGTSGTHVQLNEQFF. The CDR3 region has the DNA TGCGCCAGCAGACGTGGGACTAGCGGGACACACGTCCAGTTAAATGAGCAGTTCTTC.

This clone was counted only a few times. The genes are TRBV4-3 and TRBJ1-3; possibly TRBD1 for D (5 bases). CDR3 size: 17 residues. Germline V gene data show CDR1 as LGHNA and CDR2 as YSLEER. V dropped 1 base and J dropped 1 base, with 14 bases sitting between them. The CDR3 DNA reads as TGCGCCAGCAGCCAAGCACCGGGAGCAGGGTCTGGAAACACCATATATTTT. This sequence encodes CASSQAPGAGSGNTIYF.